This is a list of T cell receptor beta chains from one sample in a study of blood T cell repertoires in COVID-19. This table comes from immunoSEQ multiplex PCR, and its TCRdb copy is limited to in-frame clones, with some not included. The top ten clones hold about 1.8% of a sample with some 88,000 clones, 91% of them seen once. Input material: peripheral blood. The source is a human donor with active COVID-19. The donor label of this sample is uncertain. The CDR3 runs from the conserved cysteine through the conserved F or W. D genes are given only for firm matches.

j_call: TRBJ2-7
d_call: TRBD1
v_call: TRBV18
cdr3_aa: CASSRGPDEQYF
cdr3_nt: TGTGCCAGCTCGAGGGGGCCAGACGAGCAGTACTTC

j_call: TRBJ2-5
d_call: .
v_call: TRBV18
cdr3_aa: CASSPRQDLQETQYF
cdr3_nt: TGTGCCAGCTCACCCCGACAGGATCTTCAAGAGACCCAGTACTTC

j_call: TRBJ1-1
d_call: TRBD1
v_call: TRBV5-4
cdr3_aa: CASSLMNRDRGASAFF
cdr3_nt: TGTGCCAGCAGCTTGATGAATCGAGACAGGGGGGCGTCAGCTTTCTTT

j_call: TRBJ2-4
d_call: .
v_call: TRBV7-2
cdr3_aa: CASSLWGGVAKNIQYF
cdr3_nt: TGTGCCAGCAGCTTATGGGGGGGCGTAGCCAAAAACATTCAGTACTTC

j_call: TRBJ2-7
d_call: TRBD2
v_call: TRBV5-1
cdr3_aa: CASSLTSGATYEQYF
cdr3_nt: TGCGCCAGCAGCTTAACTAGCGGGGCTACCTACGAGCAGTACTTC

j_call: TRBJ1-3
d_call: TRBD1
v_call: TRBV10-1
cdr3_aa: CASSEIGTASTGNTIYF
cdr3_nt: TGCGCCAGCAGTGAAATTGGGACAGCCTCTACTGGAAACACCATATATTTT

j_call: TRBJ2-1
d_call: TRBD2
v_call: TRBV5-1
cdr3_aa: CASSLGAVRGASYNEQFF
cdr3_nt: TGCGCCAGCAGCTTGGGTGCGGTGCGGGGGGCCTCCTACAATGAGCAGTTCTTC

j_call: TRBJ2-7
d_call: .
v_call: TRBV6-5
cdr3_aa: CASSYGPTYEQYF
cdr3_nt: TGTGCCAGCAGTTACGGGCCCACCTACGAGCAGTACTTC

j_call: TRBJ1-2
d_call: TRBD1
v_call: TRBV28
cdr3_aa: CASNPGQGYGYTF
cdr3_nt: TGTGCCAGCAATCCGGGACAGGGTTACGGCTACACCTTC

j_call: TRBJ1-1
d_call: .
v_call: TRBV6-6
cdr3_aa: CASSYSQANTEAFF
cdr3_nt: TGTGCCAGCAGTTACTCGCAGGCGAACACTGAAGCTTTCTTT